The text below deals with one TCR beta chain. The target antigen is unknown. Mismatch with germline at one junction end may stem from a read error. The CDR3 runs 16 residues. Germline CDR1 MGHRA, CDR2 YSYEKL. This sample is part of a study of T cell repertoires in cytomegalovirus infection. Study background: Well-studied HLA-B-restricted epitopes and recently identified HLA-C-restricted epitopes of CMV were both used in the study. A matching HLA type, together with CMV infection, was signaled by public TCR beta signatures.

TCRdb itself ran the reads through MiXCR, one entry per CDR3 protein. The sample holds fewer than 950,000 distinct CDR3 sequences, less than 35% seen once. Study conclusions and caveats: Frequencies of public TCR beta families were cumulated, and this identified carriers of CMV plus the relevant HLA. HLA-C-restricted CMV-specific TCR beta clonotypes prevailed in the ex vivo response.

Sequencing used cultured CD8+ T cells from PBMCs, obtained from culture after CMV antigen stimulation. This TCR derives from a human donor in good health (CMV status not recorded). Some clones in this sample may be carry-over from other donors' samples. The rearrangement uses TRBV4-1 and TRBJ1-1, with D unresolved. The CDR3 is CASSDLDGYLRTEASF. DNA for the CDR3: TGCGCCAGCAGCGACTTAGATGGGTACCTAAGAACTGAAGCTTCCTTT.